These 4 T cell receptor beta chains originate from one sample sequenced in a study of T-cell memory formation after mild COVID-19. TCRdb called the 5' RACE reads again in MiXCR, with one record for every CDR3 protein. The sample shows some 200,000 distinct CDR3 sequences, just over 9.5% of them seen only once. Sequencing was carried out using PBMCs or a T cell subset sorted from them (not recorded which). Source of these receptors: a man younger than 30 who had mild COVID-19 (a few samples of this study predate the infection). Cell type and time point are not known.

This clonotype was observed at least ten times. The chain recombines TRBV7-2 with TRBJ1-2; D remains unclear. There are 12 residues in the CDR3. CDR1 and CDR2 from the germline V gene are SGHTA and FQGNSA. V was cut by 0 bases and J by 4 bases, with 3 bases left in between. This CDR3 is CASSLASYGYTF. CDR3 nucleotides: TGTGCCAGCAGCTTAGCCAGCTATGGCTACACCTTC.

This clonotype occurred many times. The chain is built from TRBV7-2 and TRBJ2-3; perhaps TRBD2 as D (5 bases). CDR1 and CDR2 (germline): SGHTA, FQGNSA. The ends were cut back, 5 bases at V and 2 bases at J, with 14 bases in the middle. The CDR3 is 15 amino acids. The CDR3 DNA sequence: TGTGCCAGCAGCCCCCCGCGGGCTTACACAGATACGCAGTATTTT. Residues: CASSPPRAYTDTQYF.

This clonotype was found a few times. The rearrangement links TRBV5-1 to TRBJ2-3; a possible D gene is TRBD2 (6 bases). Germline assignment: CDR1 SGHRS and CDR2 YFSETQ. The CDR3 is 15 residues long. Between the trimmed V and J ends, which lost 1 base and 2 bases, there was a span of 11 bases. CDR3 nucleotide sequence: TGCGCCAGCAGCTTGAATACGGGGGACACAGATACGCAGTATTTT. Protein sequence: CASSLNTGDTDTQYF.

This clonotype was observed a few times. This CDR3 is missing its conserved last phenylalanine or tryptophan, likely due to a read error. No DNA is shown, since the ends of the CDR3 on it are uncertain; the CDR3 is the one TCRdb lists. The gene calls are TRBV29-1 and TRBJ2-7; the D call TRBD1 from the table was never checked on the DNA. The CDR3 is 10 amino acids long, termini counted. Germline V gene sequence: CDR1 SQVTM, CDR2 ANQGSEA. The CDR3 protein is CSVERGTFCL.